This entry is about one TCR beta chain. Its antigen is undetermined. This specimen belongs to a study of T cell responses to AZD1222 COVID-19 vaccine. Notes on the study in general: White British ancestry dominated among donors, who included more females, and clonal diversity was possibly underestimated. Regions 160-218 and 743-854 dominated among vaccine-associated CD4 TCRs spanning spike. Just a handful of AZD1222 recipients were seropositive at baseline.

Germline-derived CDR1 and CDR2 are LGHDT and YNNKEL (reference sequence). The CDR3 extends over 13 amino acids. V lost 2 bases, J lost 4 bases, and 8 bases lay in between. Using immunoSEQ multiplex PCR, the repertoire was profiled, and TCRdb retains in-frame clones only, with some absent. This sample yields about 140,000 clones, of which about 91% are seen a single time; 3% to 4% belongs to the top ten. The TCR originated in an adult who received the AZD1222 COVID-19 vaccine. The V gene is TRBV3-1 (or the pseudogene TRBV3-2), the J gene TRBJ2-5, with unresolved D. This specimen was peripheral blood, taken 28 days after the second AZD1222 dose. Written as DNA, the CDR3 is TGTGCCAGCAGCCAACAGCAGATAGAGACCCAGTACTTC. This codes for CASSQQQIETQYF.